This is a list of T cell receptor beta chains from one sample in a study of T cell repertoires in cytomegalovirus infection. TCRdb ran MiXCR on the reads and lists one entry per CDR3 protein. The sample yields 350,000 to 400,000 distinct CDR3 sequences, about 35% seen once. For these receptors, no antigen is known. The specimen comprised cultured PBMCs, sampled from culture after CMV antigen stimulation. These receptors originate from a human donor in good health (CMV status not recorded). Some clones in this sample may be carry-over from other donors' samples. The CDR3 runs from the conserved cysteine through the conserved F or W. Each record gives: V gene, J gene, clone size, D gene, CDR3 protein, CDR3 DNA. D genes are given only for firm matches. Where a row states a size, it is once, few, many or the class of an expanded clone; other rows omit it.

TRBV27,TRBJ1-1,-,-,CASSLIGETEAFF,TGTGCCAGCAGTTTAATAGGTGAGACTGAAGCTTTCTTT
TRBV4-1,TRBJ2-1,once,TRBD2,CASSPLGTSGREDEQFF,TGTGCCAGCAGCCCCCTGGGGACTAGCGGGAGGGAGGATGAGCAGTTCTTC
TRBV11-3,TRBJ2-1,many,-,CASSPSPAGAGNEQFF,TGTGCCAGCAGCCCGTCCCCGGCGGGGGCAGGAAATGAGCAGTTCTTC
TRBV11-2,TRBJ2-5,few,TRBD1,CASSSNRGLQETQYF,TGTGCCAGCAGCTCGAACAGGGGCCTCCAAGAGACCCAGTACTTC
TRBV2,TRBJ2-5,many,-,CATSRGGRETQYF,TGTGCCACCTCCAGGGGGGGGCGAGAGACCCAGTACTTC
TRBV7-8,TRBJ1-6,-,-,CASSLVGQGLPLHF,TGTGCCAGCAGCTTAGTAGGGCAGGGTCTGCCCCTCCACTTT
TRBV19,TRBJ2-1,-,TRBD2,CASSIGGTSGSDEQFF,TGTGCCAGTAGTATAGGGGGGACTAGCGGGAGTGATGAGCAGTTCTTC
TRBV7-9,TRBJ2-3,many,-,CASSLYQGYPDTQYF,TGTGCCAGCAGCTTATATCAGGGGTACCCAGATACGCAGTATTTT
TRBV7-8,TRBJ1-5,-,-,CASSPAGGHSNQPQHF,TGTGCCAGCAGTCCCGCGGGAGGCCATAGCAATCAGCCCCAGCATTTT
TRBV18,TRBJ2-5,once,TRBD2,CASSQGDILAGKETQYF,TGTGCCAGCTCCCAAGGGGACATACTAGCGGGAAAAGAGACCCAGTACTTC
TRBV19,TRBJ1-4,-,-,CASIRTAATNEKLFF,TGTGCCAGTATTCGGACTGCCGCAACTAATGAAAAACTGTTTTTT
TRBV7-4,TRBJ2-3,-,TRBD2,CASSPQREVGTDTQYF,TGTGCCAGCAGCCCTCAGCGGGAGGTGGGCACAGATACGCAGTATTTT
TRBV7-2,TRBJ1-5,few,-,CASSLGQGSWSQPQHF,TGTGCCAGCAGCTTAGGGCAGGGAAGTTGGAGTCAGCCCCAGCATTTT